A selection of T cell receptor beta chains follows, all from one sample in a study of blood T cells in healthy people across ages. TCRdb used MiXCR to reprocess the 5' RACE reads, holding one entry per CDR3 protein. The table lists nearly 800,000 distinct CDR3 sequences, around three fifths of them singletons. The sample taken for sequencing was blood. These receptors all come from a man aged 35 to 55 in good health. Both conserved end residues are part of each CDR3. The D gene is left open where the match is weak. Clone size, where shown, is once, few, many, or a class for clones that have expanded.

CASQREGEQYF	TGTGCCAGCCAGCGGGAGGGGGAGCAGTACTTC	NA	TRBJ2-4	TRBV4-2	TRBD2
CASDTGTGGYEQYF	TGCGCCAGCGATACCGGGACAGGGGGATACGAGCAGTACTTC	few	TRBJ2-7	TRBV5-1	TRBD1
CSVQGGNSNQPQHF	TGCAGCGTCCAAGGGGGGAATAGCAATCAGCCCCAGCATTTT	NA	TRBJ1-5	TRBV29-1	NA
CASSLTGTGNYGYTF	TGTGCCAGCAGTTTAACCGGGACGGGTAACTATGGCTACACCTTC	few	TRBJ1-2	TRBV28	NA
CSVEGAGAYNEQYF	TGCAGCGTTGAGGGGGCAGGGGCCTACAATGAGCAGTACTTC	NA	TRBJ2-7	TRBV29-1	NA
CSVRRDGNQPQHF	TGCAGCGTTCGAAGGGACGGTAATCAGCCCCAGCATTTT	NA	TRBJ1-5	TRBV29-1	NA
CSARVWEKLFF	TGTAGTGCTAGAGTATGGGAAAAACTGTTTTTT	NA	TRBJ1-4	TRBV20-1	NA
CASSFRGASGANVLTF	TGTGCCAGCAGCTTCAGGGGCGCATCCGGGGCCAACGTCCTGACTTTC	once	TRBJ2-6	TRBV7-9	NA
CASSLGGTILSAKLFF	TGTGCCAGCAGTTTAGGAGGGACAATCTTAAGTGCAAAACTGTTTTTT	NA	TRBJ1-4	TRBV28	NA
CASSQDDRDRGLVQETQYF	TGTGCCAGCAGCCAAGATGACCGGGACAGGGGACTAGTCCAGGAGACCCAGTACTTC	NA	TRBJ2-5	TRBV3-1	TRBD1
CASSQEASGSTDTQYF	TGTGCCAGCAGCCAAGAAGCTAGCGGGAGCACAGATACGCAGTATTTT	NA	TRBJ2-3	TRBV4-2	TRBD2
CASDTYTF	TGTGCCAGCGACACTTACACCTTC	NA	TRBJ1-2	TRBV21-1	NA
CSTSKAVQETQYF	TGCAGTACTAGTAAGGCAGTTCAAGAGACCCAGTACTTC	once	TRBJ2-5	TRBV20-1	NA
CASSQVENSPLHF	TGTGCCAGCAGCCAGGTCGAGAATTCACCCCTCCACTTT	many	TRBJ1-6	TRBV3-1	NA
CSAYGQGMKFF	TGCAGTGCTTATGGACAGGGGATGAAGTTCTTC	NA	TRBJ2-7	TRBV20-1	TRBD1
CASGGLNNEQFF	TGTGCCAGCGGGGGACTCAACAATGAGCAGTTCTTC	NA	TRBJ2-1	TRBV28	NA
CASSLAREPNNEQFF	TGTGCCAGCAGCTTGGCGCGGGAGCCTAACAATGAGCAGTTCTTC	NA	TRBJ2-1	TRBV7-7	TRBD2
CASSQEEKYEQYF	TGTGCCAGCAGCCAAGAAGAAAAATACGAGCAGTACTTC	NA	TRBJ2-7	TRBV4-2	NA
CASSLRLAGTFSGQYF	TGTGCCAGCAGTTTAAGACTAGCGGGGACTTTCTCCGGGCAGTACTTC	once	TRBJ2-5	TRBV28	TRBD2
CASKLAGVGEQFF	TGTGCCAGCAAACTAGCGGGGGTAGGTGAGCAGTTCTTC	NA	TRBJ2-1	TRBV28	TRBD2
CASSQEPAGRYYNEQFF	TGTGCCAGCAGCCAAGAACCGGCCGGGAGGTATTACAATGAGCAGTTCTTC	NA	TRBJ2-1	TRBV3-1	TRBD2
CSVEVVVGETQYF	TGCAGCGTTGAAGTAGTAGTAGGGGAGACCCAGTACTTC	NA	TRBJ2-5	TRBV29-1	NA
CASSLGTSVLHDEQFF	TGTGCCAGCAGCTTAGGGACTAGCGTTCTACACGATGAGCAGTTCTTC	many	TRBJ2-1	TRBV7-2	TRBD2
CASRPSGGDYGYTF	TGTGCCAGCAGACCCTCAGGGGGGGACTATGGCTACACCTTC	NA	TRBJ1-2	TRBV6-6	TRBD1
CASSVDGRPLHF	TGTGCCAGCAGCGTAGACGGGCGACCCCTCCACTTT	NA	TRBJ1-6	TRBV9	NA
CASRGGQGKNIQYF	TGTGCCAGCAGGGGGGGACAGGGTAAAAACATTCAGTACTTC	few	TRBJ2-4	TRBV7-8	TRBD1
CASSLIAGGGETQYF	TGTGCCAGCAGTCTAATAGCGGGAGGAGGGGAGACCCAGTACTTC	few	TRBJ2-5	TRBV25-1	TRBD2
CASSLRPAGGVHNEQFF	TGCGCCAGCAGCCTACGTCCAGCGGGGGGAGTCCACAATGAGCAGTTCTTC	NA	TRBJ2-1	TRBV5-1	TRBD2